This T cell receptor beta chain was identified during a study of cytomegalovirus exposure and HLA in healthy donors. The table came from immunoSEQ multiplex PCR; TCRdb's copy has only in-frame clones and leaves some out. The sample records about 240,000 clones, 85% to 90% being singletons. The CDR3 extends over 12 amino acids. The junction had 4 bases not matched to a gene; V was cut back by 7 bases and J by 5 bases. The germline CDR1 and CDR2 sequences are MNHEY and SVGAGI. The donors were in the approximately 120-subject validation cohort, distinct from the approximately 730-subject first cohort. The sequenced material came from PBMCs. The rearrangement uses TRBV6-5 and TRBJ2-7; 8 nucleotides match TRBD1. The receptor's source is a man aged 18-30 years in good health and CMV-seronegative. The CDR3 reads CASTGQAHEQYF. The CDR3 region has the DNA TGTGCCAGCACGGGACAGGCGCACGAGCAGTACTTC.